These 24 T cell receptor beta chains originate from one sample sequenced in a study of graft-versus-host responses after intestinal transplantation. Assay: immunoSEQ multiplex PCR; the TCRdb copy retains only in-frame clones and omits some. The data contain over 75,000 clones, around 90% of them singletons. These TCRs are of unknown antigen specificity. Sequencing used unstimulated CD4+ T cells sorted from spleen or lymph node cells, obtained before transplant. The receptors stem from a human donor who was the organ donor for an intestinal transplant.

The genes are TRBV9 and TRBJ2-1, with TRBD1 matching 8 bases. CDR3 length: 15 amino acids. The germline V gene encodes CDR1 SGDLS and CDR2 YYNGEE. V gave up 4 bases and J gave up 8 bases; unmatched junction bases: 11. In DNA form, the CDR3 reads TGTGCCAGCAGCATGGGGGACAGGTCAGGCGATGAGCAGTTCTTC. Translated: CASSMGDRSGDEQFF.

Only one count was recorded for this clone. This same CDR3 is encoded by further DNA sequences in the sample. The CDR3 DNA is TGTGCCAGCAGCAGGGACTATCAAGAGACCCAGTACTTC. Translating gives CASSRDYQETQYF. The gene calls are TRBV6-5 and TRBJ2-5; TRBD2 matches at 7 bases. The length of the CDR3 is 13 residues. The germline V gene has CDR1 MNHEY and CDR2 SVGAGI. The V segment lost 6 bases and the J segment 2 bases; nucleotides outside the gene matches: 3.

V usage is TRBV2 and J usage is TRBJ1-2; 8 bases agree with TRBD1. The junction had 9 bases not matched to a gene; V was cut back by 6 bases and J by 0 bases. The CDR3 has 16 residues. Germline CDR1 SNHLY, CDR2 FYNNEI. The CDR3 sequence is CASRSWDRTANYGYTF. The CDR3 nucleotides read TGTGCCAGCAGAAGTTGGGACAGGACAGCTAACTATGGCTACACCTTC.

DNA for the CDR3: TGTGCCAGTAGTAGGGACAGGGGGCCCGGGGAGCTGTTTTTT. Its translation: CASSRDRGPGELFF. The J gene is TRBJ2-2, the V gene TRBV19; 12 positions agree with TRBD1. This CDR3 has 14 residues. Trimming took 4 bases from V and 6 from J; bases not matched to a gene: 0. Germline lookup yields CDR1 LNHDA and CDR2 SQIVND (reference sequence). Drawing the rest from reference TRBV19 and TRBJ2-2, the complete variable domain is DGGITQSPKYLFRKEGQNVTLSCEQNLNHDAMYWYRQDPGQGLRLIYYSQIVNDFQKGDIAEGYSVSREKKESFPLTVTSAQKNPTAFYLCASSRDRGPGELFFGEGSRLTVL.

In the case of this clone: The conserved closing phenylalanine or tryptophan is absent in this CDR3, likely reflecting a read error. As DNA, the CDR3 is TGTGCCAGCAGCCGACCCGGACAGGGGTACTACGAGCAGTACCTC. Protein: CASSRPGQGYYEQYL. This rearrangement joins TRBV14 to TRBJ2-7, with 9 bases identical to TRBD1. Germline CDR1 and CDR2: SGHDN and FVKESK. With 4 bases clipped from V and 3 bases from J, the junction kept 7 bases outside the gene matches. There are 15 residues in the CDR3.

The chain recombines TRBV20-1 with TRBJ2-3; D is uncertain. The V end lost 3 bases, the J end lost 2 bases, and 3 bases lay between the germline ends. CDR3 length: 11 amino acids. Germline assignment: CDR1 DFQATT and CDR2 SNEGSKA (reference sequence). CDR3 sequence (DNA): TGCAGTGCTAGCCTCACAGATACGCAGTATTTT. It translates to CSASLTDTQYF.

In its sample, this clone was seen once. The V gene is TRBV14, the J gene TRBJ1-5, with 7 bases aligning to TRBD1. CDR1 and CDR2 (germline): SGHDN, FVKESK. The CDR3 consists of 13 residues. The J segment lost 4 bases and the V segment lost 6 bases, leaving 3 bases of the junction unmatched. CDR3 DNA sequence: TGTGCCAGCAGACAGGGGAGAAATCAGCCCCAGCATTTT. Translated: CASRQGRNQPQHF.

This clone was found once. The chain joins TRBV18 to TRBJ1-5; D unresolved. The CDR3 is made up of 13 amino acids. Germline CDR1 KGHSH, CDR2 LQKENI. Trimming took off 3 bases at V and 6 bases at J, with 9 bases between the two ends. CDR3 coding DNA: TGTGCCAGCTCACCCTCGGAGGGTCAGCCCCAGCATTTT. Protein product: CASSPSEGQPQHF.

The V and J genes are TRBV18 and TRBJ2-3; D unclear. V was cut by 6 bases and J by 4 bases, with 11 bases left in between. Germline loops: CDR1 KGHSH, CDR2 LQKENI. The CDR3 length is 13 residues. The CDR3 loop is CASSPGSSDTQYF. The CDR3 coding sequence is TGTGCCAGCTCTCCCGGGTCTTCAGATACGCAGTATTTT.

This chain links TRBV6-1 with TRBJ1-2; 8 bases are a match to TRBD1. The CDR3 runs to 16 residues. V dropped 0 bases and J dropped 4; count of bases not matched to a gene: 7. The germline V gene has CDR1 MNHNS and CDR2 SASEGT. The CDR3 reads CASSEARGTGRYGYTF. The CDR3, as DNA: TGTGCCAGCAGTGAAGCCCGGGGGACAGGTCGCTATGGCTACACCTTC.

The J gene is TRBJ1-2, the V gene TRBV19; D is possibly TRBD1 (5 bases). Trimming removed 7 bases from V and 0 bases from J, with 15 bases in between. Germline V gene lookup returns CDR1 LNHDA and CDR2 SQIVND (reference sequence). The CDR3 has 15 amino acids. The CDR3 reads CASTTGGGPNYGYTF. In nucleotides, the CDR3 is TGTGCCAGTACCACCGGCGGGGGTCCTAACTATGGCTACACCTTC.

This rearrangement joins TRBV10-3 to TRBJ2-1; a weak D match, TRBD2 (6 bases). This CDR3 has 12 amino acids. The V gene lost 2 bases and the J gene lost 9 bases, with 8 bases spanning the gap. CDR1 is ENHRY, CDR2 SYGVKD, per germline. This CDR3 is CAISEGLLEQFF. CDR3 nucleotides: TGTGCCATCAGTGAGGGACTACTTGAGCAGTTCTTC.

The genes are TRBV7-2 and TRBJ1-4; TRBD1 matches 8 bases. The CDR3 extends over 13 amino acids. The V and J ends lost 5 bases and 7 bases, in that order; junction bases with no gene match: 3. In germline, CDR1 is SGHTA, CDR2 FQGNSA. CDR3 in amino acids: CASSPGQGEKLFF. CDR3 bases: TGTGCCAGCAGCCCTGGACAGGGTGAAAAACTGTTTTTT.

V gene TRBV9 combines with J gene TRBJ2-2, with 7 positions matching TRBD2. Looked up from germline, CDR1 is SGDLS and CDR2 is YYNGEE. With 6 bases clipped from V and 0 bases from J, the junction kept 2 bases outside the gene matches. The CDR3 is 14 amino acids. Here the CDR3 reads CASTAGANTGELFF. CDR3 bases: TGTGCCAGCACGGCGGGGGCGAACACCGGGGAGCTGTTTTTT.

The J gene is TRBJ1-1, the V gene TRBV9; perhaps TRBD1 as D (5 bases). Trimming took 0 bases from V and 4 from J, leaving 16 bases between them. The germline V gene has CDR1 SGDLS and CDR2 YYNGEE. The CDR3 consists of 16 residues. The CDR3 reads CASSVDLGDQGTEAFF. The CDR3 bases are TGTGCCAGCAGCGTAGACTTAGGGGATCAAGGCACTGAAGCTTTCTTT.

The rearrangement joins TRBV7-2 to TRBJ2-7, with TRBD1 identical over 8 bases. Losses at the gene ends were 5 bases for V and 3 bases for J; bases not matched to a gene: 9. From germline, CDR1 is SGHTA and CDR2 FQGNSA. The CDR3 is made up of 15 amino acids. The CDR3 bases are TGTGCCAGCAGCCCGAGACAGGGGACCCGCTACGAGCAGTACTTC. Protein product: CASSPRQGTRYEQYF.

This clone was seen just once. This chain connects TRBV18 to TRBJ2-2, with D unclear. The CDR3 has 17 amino acids. Germline loops: CDR1 KGHSH, CDR2 LQKENI. The V end lost 2 bases, the J end lost 0 bases, and 13 bases lay between the germline ends. CDR3 protein: CASSPARGDPNTGELFF. CDR3 in DNA: TGTGCCAGCTCACCAGCTCGAGGCGACCCGAACACCGGGGAGCTGTTTTTT.

This chain connects TRBV12-5 to TRBJ2-6; 10 bases are shared with TRBD2. CDR1 LGHNT and CDR2 FRNRAP come from the germline V gene. J gave up 4 bases and V 3 bases, and 6 bases lay outside the gene matches. The CDR3 loop spans 17 amino acids. The CDR3 protein is CASGLVLAGVGANVLTF. The CDR3, as DNA: TGTGCTAGTGGTTTAGTTCTAGCGGGGGTCGGGGCCAACGTCCTGACTTTC.

The gene calls are TRBV11-1 and TRBJ2-1, with 9 nucleotides matching TRBD1. There are 11 residues in the CDR3. Looked up from germline, CDR1 is SGHAT and CDR2 is FQDESV (reference sequence). Trimming cost V 5 bases and J 15 bases; bases outside gene matches: 5. CDR3 sequence (DNA): TGTGCCAGCAGCGAAACAGGGGGCCTGTTCTTC. Its translation is CASSETGGLFF. The variable domain in full, with the rest retrieved from reference TRBV11-1 and TRBJ2-1, is EAEVAQSPRYKITEKSQAVAFWCDPISGHATLYWYRQILGQGPELLVQFQDESVVDDSQLPKDRFSAERLKGVDSTLKIQPAELGDSAMYLCASSETGGLFFGPGTRLTVL.

The V and J genes are TRBV11-3 and TRBJ2-1; 7 nucleotides line up with TRBD2. Germline CDR1 reads SGHNT; CDR2 reads YENEEA. This CDR3 region has 12 residues. V trimming: 3 bases; J trimming: 12 bases; junction bases outside the gene matches: 5. The CDR3 loop is CASSLNREGQFF. CDR3 DNA: TGTGCCAGCAGCTTGAATAGGGAGGGGCAGTTCTTC.

A single count supports this clone. The chain carries TRBV10-1 and TRBJ2-5; TRBD2 matches 12 bases. The germline V gene has CDR1 WNHNN and CDR2 SYGVQD (reference sequence). V trimming: 5 bases; J trimming: 5 bases; junction bases outside the gene matches: 6. CDR3 length equals 15 residues. Here the CDR3 reads CASSLAGGPGETQYF. The CDR3 DNA reads as TGCGCCAGCAGTCTAGCGGGAGGGCCTGGGGAGACCCAGTACTTC.

This chain connects TRBV20-1 to TRBJ1-2; no reliable D call. The CDR3 runs 9 residues. Germline CDR1 is DFQATT and CDR2 is SNEGSKA (reference sequence). V dropped 6 bases and J dropped 4 bases, with 3 bases sitting between them. CDR3 in amino acids: CSALYGYTF. The CDR3, as DNA: TGCAGTGCCCTCTATGGCTACACCTTC.

The V gene is TRBV5-1, the J gene TRBJ2-1, with a tentative D call TRBD2 (7 bases). Germline lookup yields CDR1 SGHRS and CDR2 YFSETQ. The CDR3 totals 16 residues. V was cut by 4 bases and J by 1 base, with 15 bases left in between. The CDR3 DNA reads as TGCGCCAGCAGCCGATTGGGAGGGGGGTCCTACAATGAGCAGTTCTTC. Amino acid sequence: CASSRLGGGSYNEQFF. Full variable domain (missing parts from reference TRBV5-1 and TRBJ2-1): KAGVTQTPRYLIKTRGQQVTLSCSPISGHRSVSWYQQTPGQGLQFLFEYFSETQRNKGNFPGRFSGRQFSNSRSEMNVSTLELGDSALYLCASSRLGGGSYNEQFFGPGTRLTVL.

This clone was counted once. The chain carries TRBV27 and TRBJ2-1; 9 positions match TRBD2. Germline V gives CDR1 MNHEY, CDR2 SMNVEV (reference sequence). V dropped 6 bases and J dropped 4; count of bases not matched to a gene: 10. The length of the CDR3 is 16 residues. CDR3: CASSASAGGIYNEQFF. DNA for the CDR3: TGTGCCAGCAGCGCGTCGGCGGGGGGGATATACAATGAGCAGTTCTTC.